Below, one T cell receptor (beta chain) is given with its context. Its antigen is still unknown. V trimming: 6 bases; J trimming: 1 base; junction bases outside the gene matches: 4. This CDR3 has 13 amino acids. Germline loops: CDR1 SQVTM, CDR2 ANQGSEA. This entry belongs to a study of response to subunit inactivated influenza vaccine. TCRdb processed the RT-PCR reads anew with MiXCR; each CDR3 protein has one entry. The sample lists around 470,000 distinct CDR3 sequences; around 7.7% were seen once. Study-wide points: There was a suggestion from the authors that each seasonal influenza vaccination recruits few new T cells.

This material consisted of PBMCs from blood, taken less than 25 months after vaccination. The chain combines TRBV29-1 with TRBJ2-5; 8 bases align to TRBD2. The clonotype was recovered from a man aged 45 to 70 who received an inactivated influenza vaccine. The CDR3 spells CSVAGAGQETQYF. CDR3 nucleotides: TGCAGCGTAGCGGGGGCTGGCCAAGAGACCCAGTACTTC.